Following are 32 T cell receptor beta chains from one sample sequenced in a study of blood T cells in healthy people across ages. A second PCR, run for roughly 7 to 12 cycles, used a sample-barcoded 5' primer plus a J-beta primer mix. TCRdb reprocessed the 5' RACE reads with MiXCR, giving one entry per CDR3 protein. The sample has about 1.6 million distinct CDR3 sequences; roughly 32% are singletons. The specimen was blood. These receptors came from a woman in her 30s in good health.

This chain joins TRBV27 and TRBJ2-2; 10 positions match TRBD1. The CDR3 contains 15 residues. Germline V gene sequence: CDR1 MNHEY, CDR2 SMNVEV (reference sequence). The ends lost 5 bases at V and 6 bases at J; junction bases unmatched: 6. Here the CDR3 DNA reads TGTGCCAGCAGTCGGACAGGGGGAATTTCCGGGGAGCTGTTTTTT. Amino acid sequence: CASSRTGGISGELFF.

There are a few counts of this clonotype. The chain employs TRBV6-4 and TRBJ1-2, with TRBD1 as a possible D gene (5 bases). V was shortened by 3 bases and J by 6 bases, with 14 bases between the two germline ends. The germline V gene has CDR1 MRHNA and CDR2 SNTAGT. CDR3 length: 14 amino acids. The CDR3 coding sequence is TGTGCCAGCAGTGATGGTGGGGCCAACCATGGCTACACCTTC. Amino acids: CASSDGGANHGYTF.

The J gene is TRBJ1-5, the V gene TRBV3-1; the D gene is possibly TRBD1 (6 bases). Germline values: CDR1 LGHDT, CDR2 YNNKEL (reference sequence). The CDR3 sequence is 14 residues long. The germline V and J ends were trimmed by 4 bases and 6 bases, with 13 bases remaining between them. The CDR3: CASSPTGPPQPQHF. The CDR3 region has the DNA TGTGCCAGCAGCCCAACAGGGCCCCCTCAGCCCCAGCATTTT. The full variable domain, rest sourced from reference TRBV3-1 and TRBJ1-5, is DTAVSQTPKYLVTQMGNDKSIKCEQNLGHDTMYWYKQDSKKFLKIMFSYNNKELIINETVPNRFSPKSPDKAHLNLHINSLELGDSAVYFCASSPTGPPQPQHFGDGTRLSIL.

The chain joins TRBV2 to TRBJ2-2, with 7 bases lining up with TRBD1. J lost 5 bases, V lost 11 bases, and 14 bases had no gene match. From germline, CDR1 is SNHLY and CDR2 FYNNEI. The CDR3 loop spans 15 amino acids. The DNA of the CDR3 is TGTGCCTTCCTGGGCCCGACAGGGCATACCGGGGAGCTGTTTTTT. It specifies CAFLGPTGHTGELFF. Full variable domain (remainder filled in from reference TRBV2 and TRBJ2-2): EPEVTQTPSHQVTQMGQEVILRCVPISNHLYFYWYRQILGQKVEFLVSFYNNEISEKSEIFDDQFSVERPDGSNFTLKIRSTKLEDSAMYFCAFLGPTGHTGELFFGEGSRLTVL.

Remarks on this clonotype: A read error is possible here, since a much larger clone lies one base away. The chain employs TRBV29-1 and TRBJ2-6; D might be TRBD1 (5 bases). The V gene's germline CDR1 is SQVTM and CDR2 ANQGSEA. The CDR3 totals 14 residues. The CDR3 DNA is TGCAGCGTTGAGATGGGCACTGGGGCCAACGTCCGGACTTTC. Its translation is CSVEMGTGANVRTF.

This clonotype has just a few counts. The CDR3 protein is CATSDLKGGRSTDTQYF. DNA for the CDR3: TGTGCCACCAGTGACCTCAAAGGGGGACGGTCAACAGATACGCAGTATTTT. The rearrangement links TRBV24-1 to TRBJ2-3, with a weak D call TRBD1 (6 bases). The germline CDR1 and CDR2 sequences are KGHDR and SFDVKD. This CDR3 is built from 17 residues. Trimming took off 4 bases at V and 3 bases at J, with 19 bases between the two ends.

The chain is built from TRBV20-1 and TRBJ2-3; the D gene could be TRBD1 or TRBD2 (5 bases each). Trimming shortened V by 6 bases and J by 1 base, and 11 bases separated the two germline ends. The CDR3 spans 13 residues. Germline V lookup: CDR1 DFQATT, CDR2 SNEGSKA (reference sequence). CDR3 coding DNA: TGCAGTGCGCCCGGGGACCGCACAGATACGCAGTATTTT. Translation: CSAPGDRTDTQYF.

This clonotype occurred a few times. The chain carries TRBV4-2 and TRBJ1-1, with 7 bases aligning to TRBD1. Germline values: CDR1 LGHNA, CDR2 YNFKEQ. Trimming took 4 bases from V and 10 from J; bases not matched to a gene: 21. This CDR3 spans 17 amino acids. The CDR3 here is CASSPRPGTEPLSGAFF. The CDR3 DNA sequence: TGTGCCAGCAGCCCCCGCCCAGGGACAGAGCCTTTGTCTGGAGCTTTCTTT.

This clonotype turned up a few times. The genes are TRBV12-3 or TRBV12-4 and TRBJ2-5; 14 bases are shared with TRBD2. This CDR3 comprises 19 residues. Trimming at V came to 3 bases and at J to 5 bases, leaving 14 bases not matched to a gene. The CDR3 loop is CASSLAGRGLAGVLETQYF. CDR3 nucleotide sequence: TGTGCCAGCAGTTTGGCCGGGAGGGGACTAGCGGGAGTACTGGAGACCCAGTACTTC.

CDR3 bases: TGTGCCAGCAGCTATGACAGGGAGGGTCAGCCCCAGCATTTT. It codes for CASSYDREGQPQHF. This chain uses TRBV5-8 with TRBJ1-5; the match to TRBD1 covers 7 bases. The CDR3 runs 14 residues. Per germline, CDR1 SGHTS and CDR2 YDEGEE. With V trimmed by 3 bases and J by 6 bases, 6 bases remained unmatched.

The chain combines TRBV18 with TRBJ2-7, with 8 bases lining up with TRBD1. The germline gives CDR1 KGHSH, CDR2 LQKENI. This CDR3 is built from 16 residues. J gave up 5 bases and V 3 bases, and 12 bases lay outside the gene matches. Written as DNA, the CDR3 is TGTGCCAGCTCACCCGAGGATGGGACAGGTCGCAACGAGCAGTACTTC. As protein: CASSPEDGTGRNEQYF.

This clonotype was detected ten times or more. V and J are TRBV2 and TRBJ2-3; TRBD2 is a possible D gene (5 bases). There are 12 residues in the CDR3. V lost 3 bases to trimming and J lost 6 bases, with 7 bases between them. In germline, CDR1 is SNHLY, CDR2 FYNNEI. The CDR3 region is CASSDSGDTQYF. CDR3 in DNA: TGTGCCAGCAGTGACTCGGGGGATACGCAGTATTTT.

This sequence joins TRBV3-1 and TRBJ2-1; 8 positions agree with TRBD2. V was pared by 8 bases and J by 4 bases, with 10 bases of the junction left unmatched. Germline CDR1 and CDR2: LGHDT and YNNKEL (reference sequence). CDR3 length equals 15 residues. CDR3 loop: CASGLTGGPYNEQFF. The CDR3, as DNA: TGTGCCAGCGGGCTTACGGGGGGGCCTTACAATGAGCAGTTCTTC.

DNA of the CDR3: TGTGCCGCCTCGGGGACCTCGCGAGAGGAGCAGTACTTC. This sequence encodes CAASGTSREEQYF. The rearrangement joins TRBV10-3 to TRBJ2-7, with D perhaps matching TRBD1 or TRBD2 (5 bases each). Trimming pared 11 bases from V and 7 bases from J, leaving 21 bases between. Germline CDR1 is ENHRY and CDR2 is SYGVKD. This CDR3 has 13 residues.

This clonotype turned up a few times. The rearrangement links TRBV7-3 to TRBJ2-2, with 7 bases that match TRBD1. The germline CDR1 and CDR2 sequences are SGHTA and FQGTGA. V lost 2 bases, J lost 4 bases, and 4 bases stayed unmatched. The CDR3 consists of 15 residues. CDR3 nucleotides: TGTGCCAGCAGCTTAGGCCCAGGGGGCACCGGGGAGCTGTTTTTT. This gives the protein CASSLGPGGTGELFF.

This clonotype showed up just a few times. The gene calls are TRBV6-5 and TRBJ1-1, with D possibly matching TRBD1 (6 bases). The CDR3 extends over 14 amino acids. Trimming took 2 bases from V and 7 from J, leaving 14 bases between them. In germline, CDR1 is MNHEY, CDR2 SVGAGI. The CDR3 region has the DNA TGTGCCAGCAGTTACGTGGGGGGCCAGAGTGAAGCTTTCTTT. This encodes CASSYVGGQSEAFF.

This clonotype was found a few times. This rearrangement joins TRBV5-1 to TRBJ2-1; 12 positions match TRBD2. J lost 6 bases, V lost 4 bases, and 5 bases had no gene match. Germline loops: CDR1 SGHRS, CDR2 YFSETQ. The CDR3 extends over 15 amino acids. The CDR3 DNA follows: TGCGCCAGCAGCCCTAGCGGGGGGGCCATCAATGAGCAGTTCTTC. It specifies CASSPSGGAINEQFF.

The CDR3 loop is CASGGRSYNEQFF. The DNA for the CDR3 is TGTGCCAGCGGGGGTCGTTCCTACAATGAGCAGTTCTTC. The chain joins TRBV2 to TRBJ2-1; possibly TRBD1 or TRBD2 for D (5 bases each). Germline lookup yields CDR1 SNHLY and CDR2 FYNNEI. V lost 8 bases and J lost 1, with 9 bases in between. The length of the CDR3 is 13 residues. Variable domain in full (rest from reference TRBV2 and TRBJ2-1): EPEVTQTPSHQVTQMGQEVILRCVPISNHLYFYWYRQILGQKVEFLVSFYNNEISEKSEIFDDQFSVERPDGSNFTLKIRSTKLEDSAMYFCASGGRSYNEQFFGPGTRLTVL.

This clonotype has only a few counts. V and J are TRBV7-9 and TRBJ2-1; 9 bases are a match to TRBD2. With 0 bases clipped from V and 13 bases from J, the junction kept 19 bases outside the gene matches. This CDR3 contains 18 residues. CDR1 and CDR2 from the germline V gene are SEHNR and FQNEAQ (reference sequence). The CDR3 here is CASSLAGRGREGLENQFF. As DNA, the CDR3 is TGTGCCAGCAGCTTAGCAGGCCGGGGGCGGGAGGGCCTGGAAAACCAGTTCTTC.

Comments on this clonotype: Given a much more abundant clone one base away, this may be a read error. The chain employs TRBV29-1 and TRBJ2-3, with D possibly matching TRBD2 (6 bases). V lost 1 base to trimming and J lost 0 bases, with 17 bases between them. This CDR3 has 17 amino acids. From germline, CDR1 is SQVTM and CDR2 ANQGSEA. CDR3 sequence: CSVEGMAGTSSTDTQYF. DNA of the CDR3: TGCAGCGTTGAAGGGATGGCGGGGACTTCTAGCACAGATACGCAGTATTTT.

CDR3 sequence reads: CASANRGVTGELFF. Written as DNA, the CDR3 is TGTGCCAGCGCGAACAGGGGGGTGACCGGGGAGCTGTTTTTT. The chain employs TRBV7-2 and TRBJ2-2; 8 bases match TRBD1. This CDR3 has 14 amino acids. Trimming took 8 bases from V and 5 from J; bases not matched to a gene: 7. Germline V gene data show CDR1 as SGHTA and CDR2 as FQGNSA.

As concerns this clonotype: The junction departs from the called germline gene at one end, perhaps through a read error. This chain joins TRBV7-2 and TRBJ1-1; D unclear. Germline values: CDR1 SGHTA, CDR2 FQGNSA. The CDR3 sequence is 13 residues long. CDR3 coding DNA: TGTGTCAGCAGCTTAGGACGGAACACTGAAGCTTTCTTT. Encoded protein: CVSSLGRNTEAFF.

There are many counts of this clonotype. The V and J genes are TRBV7-9 and TRBJ2-3; a weak D match, TRBD2 (5 bases). CDR3 length equals 17 residues. From germline, CDR1 is SEHNR and CDR2 FQNEAQ (reference sequence). V was trimmed by 4 bases and J by 2 bases, leaving 19 bases between them. The CDR3 DNA reads as TGTGCCAGCAGCTCCGGGTCAGAGGGCACTTCCACAGATACGCAGTATTTT. Protein product: CASSSGSEGTSTDTQYF.

The J gene is TRBJ1-2, the V gene TRBV6-5; 8 bases are shared with TRBD1. Germline trimming cut 5 bases from V and 4 bases from J; bases unmatched to any gene: 6. Per the germline V gene, CDR1 is MNHEY and CDR2 is SVGAGI. This CDR3 is 14 amino acids long. The CDR3 spells CASSLRGPVYGYTF. The DNA for the CDR3 is TGTGCCAGCAGTCTCAGGGGGCCCGTCTATGGCTACACCTTC.

The V call is TRBV20-1, the J call TRBJ1-1, with D possibly matching TRBD1 (6 bases). The CDR3 has 15 amino acids. In germline, CDR1 is DFQATT, CDR2 SNEGSKA (reference sequence). Deletions cut 2 bases from V and 4 bases from J, with 17 bases between. For the CDR3, the DNA is TGCAGTGCTAGATCCGGGGGCAGGTCAGCCACTGAAGCTTTCTTT. As protein: CSARSGGRSATEAFF.

This clonotype was detected a few times. The chain is built from TRBV20-1 and TRBJ1-1; D is unclear. The CDR3 runs to 13 residues. Trimming shortened V by 1 base and J by 7 bases, and 13 bases separated the two germline ends. Germline CDR1 reads DFQATT; CDR2 reads SNEGSKA (reference sequence). The CDR3 sequence: CSARAQTKGEAFF. In DNA, the CDR3 is TGCAGTGCTAGAGCACAAACCAAGGGTGAAGCTTTCTTT.

This clonotype has a count of ten or more. The rearrangement joins TRBV6-2 or TRBV6-3 to TRBJ2-1; 12 positions match TRBD2. Losses at the gene ends were 5 bases for V and 9 bases for J; bases not matched to a gene: 8. The CDR3 spans 15 residues. Looked up from germline, CDR1 is MNHEY and CDR2 is SVGEGT. CDR3 in amino acids: CASSQLAGGPSEQFF. In nucleotides, the CDR3 is TGTGCCAGCAGTCAGCTAGCGGGAGGGCCCAGTGAGCAGTTCTTC.

This sequence joins TRBV4-1 and TRBJ1-1; D is ambiguous. V shed 0 bases and J shed 7 bases, with 3 bases lying between them. Germline V gene lookup returns CDR1 MGHRA and CDR2 YSYEKL. This CDR3 comprises 11 residues. This chain's CDR3 is CASSQENEAFF. The CDR3 region has the DNA TGCGCCAGCAGCCAAGAGAATGAAGCTTTCTTT.

This clonotype was recorded a few times. The V call is TRBV6-2 or TRBV6-3, the J call TRBJ1-1; tentatively, D is TRBD1 (6 bases). The CDR3 spans 13 residues. V gave up 3 bases and J gave up 6 bases, with 11 bases separating them. CDR1 and CDR2 (germline): MNHEY, SVGEGT. CDR3 DNA: TGTGCCAGCAGTTATAGGGGGGTGTCTGAAGCTTTCTTT. It specifies CASSYRGVSEAFF.

The chain joins TRBV3-1 to TRBJ1-2; TRBD1 matches 8 bases. This CDR3 is 17 amino acids long. Germline V gives CDR1 LGHDT, CDR2 YNNKEL (reference sequence). V was pared by 4 bases and J by 8 bases, with 18 bases of the junction left unmatched. The CDR3 nucleotides are TGTGCCAGCAGCCTCGGCCCAGGGGGCGCTTTTTCGGGAGGCTACACCTTC. Protein product: CASSLGPGGAFSGGYTF.

This clonotype was found a few times. The chain joins TRBV4-1 to TRBJ1-2; 7 positions match TRBD1. Losses at the gene ends were 0 bases for V and 10 bases for J; bases not matched to a gene: 11. Germline V gives CDR1 MGHRA, CDR2 YSYEKL. This CDR3 has 15 residues. The CDR3 DNA reads as TGCGCCAGCAGCCAAGATGGGGCCGGGGGACAGCACTACACCTTC. Translating it yields CASSQDGAGGQHYTF.

This chain uses TRBV2 with TRBJ1-6; tentative D call: TRBD1 (6 bases). Between the trimmed V and J ends, which lost 7 bases and 9 bases, there was a span of 19 bases. Germline V gives CDR1 SNHLY, CDR2 FYNNEI. There are 15 residues in the CDR3. CDR3 sequence (DNA): TGTGCCAGCAATGGAGGGGGAGCGTTCACTTCACCCCTCCACTTT. Translation: CASNGGGAFTSPLHF.